The 31 T cell receptor beta chains below come from one sample, sequenced in a study of CD4 T cells in relation to SARS-CoV-2 and coronaviruses. CD4+ T cells from unexposed donors were obtained before the COVID-19 pandemic (2011-2018). CD4+ T cells were isolated from the cells after about 11 days of culture. Antigens of these TCRs are unknown. The method was immunoSEQ multiplex PCR; TCRdb's version includes in-frame clones alone and lacks a portion of them. This table has 20,000 to 25,000 clones, about 80% appearing once. Specimen: CD4+ T cells from PBMCs, cultured in vitro. These receptors all stem from a human donor in good health.

The chain employs TRBV19 and TRBJ1-5; D ambiguous. Germline CDR1 reads LNHDA; CDR2 reads SQIVND (reference sequence). Trimming left V 5 bases short and J 2 bases short, with 16 bases between. The CDR3 spans 16 residues. The CDR3 loop is CASSLPGSYGNQPQHF. CDR3 DNA sequence: TGTGCCAGTAGTCTTCCAGGCTCCTATGGCAATCAGCCCCAGCATTTT.

J is TRBJ2-3 and V is TRBV19; the match to TRBD1 covers 7 bases. Germline loops: CDR1 LNHDA, CDR2 SQIVND (reference sequence). The CDR3 runs to 15 residues. V lost 5 bases and J lost 1; bases outside the gene matches: 6. CDR3 sequence (DNA): TGTGCCAGTAGTCAATCCGGGACAGGCACAGATACGCAGTATTTT. Protein sequence: CASSQSGTGTDTQYF. The full variable domain, its missing parts supplied by reference TRBV19 and TRBJ2-3, is DGGITQSPKYLFRKEGQNVTLSCEQNLNHDAMYWYRQDPGQGLRLIYYSQIVNDFQKGDIAEGYSVSREKKESFPLTVTSAQKNPTAFYLCASSQSGTGTDTQYFGPGTRLTVL.

The CDR3 nucleotides are TGTGCCAGCAGCGTAGCAGCAGGGGTTAGCAATCAGCCCCAGCATTTT. This gives the protein CASSVAAGVSNQPQHF. The V and J genes are TRBV9 and TRBJ1-5, with a tentative D call TRBD1 (6 bases). This CDR3 spans 16 amino acids. The germline V gene encodes CDR1 SGDLS and CDR2 YYNGEE. V lost 0 bases and J 0 bases, leaving 10 bases between the germline ends.

V is TRBV10-3 and J is TRBJ1-6; D not certain. The CDR3 consists of 13 residues. Per the germline V gene, CDR1 is ENHRY and CDR2 is SYGVKD. With 3 bases removed from V and 8 bases from J, the gap between germline ends came to 8 bases. The CDR3 is CAISDKDYSPLHF. The CDR3 nucleotides are TGTGCCATCAGTGATAAGGATTATTCACCCCTCCACTTT.

V gene TRBV9 combines with J gene TRBJ2-3; perhaps TRBD2 as D (7 bases). CDR1 and CDR2 from the germline V gene are SGDLS and YYNGEE. The CDR3 has 16 amino acids. V was pared by 1 base and J by 0 bases, with 12 bases between. Written as DNA, the CDR3 is TGTGCCAGCAGCGTATTAGGGGGACTAAGCACAGATACGCAGTATTTT. Translation: CASSVLGGLSTDTQYF.

The J gene is TRBJ1-1, the V gene TRBV7-8; D gene uncertain. Germline V gene data show CDR1 as SGHVS and CDR2 as FQNEAQ. Between the trimmed V and J ends, which lost 5 bases and 6 bases, there was a span of 16 bases. The CDR3 is 14 amino acids. In DNA form, the CDR3 reads TGTGCCAGCAGCCCGGACCCGCCGACGCCTGAAGCTTTCTTT. This encodes CASSPDPPTPEAFF.

The chain carries TRBV7-9 and TRBJ2-4, with D maybe TRBD1 (6 bases). V gave up 5 bases and J gave up 0 bases, with 14 bases separating them. CDR1 SEHNR and CDR2 FQNEAQ come from the germline V gene (reference sequence). The CDR3 consists of 16 residues. The CDR3 nucleotides are TGTGCCAGCAGCCCCTGGGACATTAGAGCCAAAAACATTCAGTACTTC. Translated: CASSPWDIRAKNIQYF.

The table lists this clone with a count of one. The chain recombines TRBV21-1 with TRBJ2-3; no DNA check was done on the table's D call, TRBD1. TRBV21-1 is shown as a pseudogene. CDR3 length: 13 residues. CDR3 nucleotides: TGTGCCAGCAGCAAAAAGGGGGCAGATACGCAGTATTTT. It translates to CASSKKGADTQYF.

The CDR3 region is CARTTYNEQFF. The CDR3 DNA sequence: TGTGCCCGGACAACCTACAATGAGCAGTTCTTC. The J gene is TRBJ2-1, the V gene TRBV7-2; weak D call: TRBD1 (5 bases). V lost 11 bases, J lost 2 bases, and 7 bases lay in between. The germline CDR1 and CDR2 sequences are SGHTA and FQGNSA. This CDR3 contains 11 residues.

This chain connects TRBV11-2 to TRBJ1-5; a possible D gene is TRBD1 (6 bases). The CDR3 has 14 amino acids. CDR1 is SGHAT and CDR2 is FQNNGV in the germline V gene. Trimming cost V 5 bases and J 5 bases, with 13 bases left between them. In DNA, the CDR3 is TGTGCCAGCAGCACCGGGGGCTCCCATCAGCCCCAGCATTTT. Amino acid sequence: CASSTGGSHQPQHF.

This clone was detected a few times. The chain is built from TRBV15 and TRBJ2-7, with 8 bases matching TRBD1. The CDR3 sequence is 15 residues long. Germline assignment: CDR1 LNHNV and CDR2 YYDKDF (reference sequence). J gave up 5 bases and V 0 bases, and 6 bases lay outside the gene matches. DNA for the CDR3: TGTGCCACCAGCAGAGATAGGGCAGGGGGCAACGAGCAGTACTTC. Amino acid sequence: CATSRDRAGGNEQYF.

This rearrangement joins TRBV27 to TRBJ2-7; D is undetermined. Looked up from germline, CDR1 is MNHEY and CDR2 is SMNVEV (reference sequence). The CDR3 has 11 residues. V dropped 4 bases and J dropped 7 bases, with 8 bases sitting between them. CDR3 DNA sequence: TGTGCCAGCAGTTCCCCTGGGGAGCAGTACTTC. Translating gives CASSSPGEQYF.

This clone was recorded a few times. The chain carries TRBV27 and TRBJ2-7; 8 nucleotides agree with TRBD1. In germline, CDR1 is MNHEY, CDR2 SMNVEV (reference sequence). This CDR3 has 15 amino acids. The ends lost 5 bases at V and 1 base at J; junction bases unmatched: 7. The CDR3 region has the DNA TGTGCCAGCAGTCCTGACAGGGGATTTTCCTACGAGCAGTACTTC. Its protein is CASSPDRGFSYEQYF.

The chain uses TRBV7-3 and TRBJ2-1, with 10 bases identical to TRBD2. Per germline, CDR1 SGHTA and CDR2 FQGTGA. Losses at the gene ends were 5 bases for V and 2 bases for J; bases not matched to a gene: 6. CDR3 size: 16 residues. As DNA, the CDR3 is TGTGCCAGCAGCCCACGGACTAGCGGTGCCTACAATGAGCAGTTCTTC. Its protein is CASSPRTSGAYNEQFF.

V and J are TRBV11-1 and TRBJ2-7; D not resolved. The CDR3 contains 14 residues. V gave up 3 bases and J gave up 5 bases, with 14 bases separating them. CDR1 and CDR2 from the germline V gene are SGHAT and FQDESV (reference sequence). The CDR3 sequence is CASSFYKGLDEQYF. The CDR3 DNA is TGTGCCAGCAGCTTCTATAAGGGTCTCGACGAGCAGTACTTC.

The chain couples TRBV2 to TRBJ2-6; D is perhaps TRBD2 (6 bases). The V end lost 2 bases, the J end lost 3 bases, and 8 bases lay between the germline ends. Germline V CDR1 and CDR2: SNHLY, FYNNEI. The CDR3 is 15 amino acids. The CDR3 loop reads CASSERRVGANVLTF. CDR3 nucleotide sequence: TGTGCCAGCAGTGAAAGGAGGGTTGGGGCCAACGTCCTGACTTTC.

Details on this clone: A read error may account for a junction end that differs from germline. The chain joins TRBV10-3 to TRBJ2-7; no firm D call. CDR3 size: 11 residues. In germline, CDR1 is ENHRY, CDR2 SYGVKD. The CDR3 loop is CAIREYYEQYF. The CDR3 region has the DNA TGTGCCATCAGAGAGTATTACGAGCAGTACTTC.

This sequence joins TRBV12-3 or TRBV12-4 and TRBJ1-2; D is unresolved. The length of the CDR3 is 11 residues. Trimming cost V 6 bases and J 8 bases, with 10 bases left between them. This CDR3 reads CASSPSSGYTF. Here the CDR3 DNA reads TGTGCCAGCAGCCCCTCGTCCGGCTACACCTTC.

The V gene is TRBV3-1 (or the pseudogene TRBV3-2), the J gene TRBJ1-3; the match to TRBD1 covers 10 bases. CDR3 length: 17 residues. The V and J ends lost 4 bases and 3 bases, in that order; junction bases with no gene match: 9. In germline, CDR1 is LGHDT, CDR2 YNNKEL (reference sequence). This chain's CDR3 is CASSPRRTGGIGNTIYF. The CDR3 nucleotides are TGTGCCAGCAGCCCCAGGAGGACAGGGGGTATTGGAAACACCATATATTTT.

The V and J genes are TRBV6-6 and TRBJ2-7; 7 nucleotides align to TRBD1. Germline loops: CDR1 MNHNY, CDR2 SVGAGI (reference sequence). V was clipped by 4 bases and J by 4 bases; unmatched bases: 10. The CDR3 loop spans 15 amino acids. Here the CDR3 DNA reads TGTGCCAGCAGTTCCCAGGACAGGAGCCAATACGAGCAGTACTTC. Protein product: CASSSQDRSQYEQYF.

The chain is built from TRBV13 and TRBJ2-7, with 10 bases aligning to TRBD2. The V segment lost 3 bases and the J segment 5 bases; nucleotides outside the gene matches: 7. The CDR3 is 15 residues long. Germline V gene sequence: CDR1 PRHDT, CDR2 FYEKMQ (reference sequence). In nucleotides, the CDR3 is TGTGCCAGCAGCTTTAAAAGTCTAGCGGGAGACGAGCAGTACTTC. Protein: CASSFKSLAGDEQYF.

The chain is built from TRBV5-1 and TRBJ1-1; TRBD1 is a possible D gene (5 bases). Looked up from germline, CDR1 is SGHRS and CDR2 is YFSETQ. The V and J ends lost 0 bases and 0 bases respectively, with 12 bases between them. This CDR3 spans 16 amino acids. The CDR3 sequence is CASSLANGQMNTEAFF. Here the CDR3 DNA reads TGCGCCAGCAGCTTGGCCAACGGACAAATGAACACTGAAGCTTTCTTT. Together with reference TRBV5-1 and TRBJ1-1, the CDR3 gives the full variable domain: KAGVTQTPRYLIKTRGQQVTLSCSPISGHRSVSWYQQTPGQGLQFLFEYFSETQRNKGNFPGRFSGRQFSNSRSEMNVSTLELGDSALYLCASSLANGQMNTEAFFGQGTRLTVV.

This chain connects TRBV24-1 to TRBJ1-2, with D hard to call. The V gene lost 2 bases and the J gene lost 1 base, with 19 bases spanning the gap. This CDR3 is built from 18 residues. Looked up from germline, CDR1 is KGHDR and CDR2 is SFDVKD. The CDR3: CATSDSAPGLVYNYGYTF. CDR3 sequence (DNA): TGTGCCACCAGTGATTCCGCCCCGGGTCTAGTCTATAACTATGGCTACACCTTC.

This clone was seen only once. The chain employs TRBV15 and TRBJ2-7; D call uncertain. This CDR3 comprises 15 residues. Germline CDR1 is LNHNV and CDR2 is YYDKDF (reference sequence). Trimming shortened V by 3 bases and J by 5 bases, and 17 bases separated the two germline ends. CDR3 region: CATSRERTIPDEQYF. Here the CDR3 DNA reads TGTGCCACCAGCAGGGAGAGGACCATCCCGGACGAGCAGTACTTC. Combining the CDR3 with reference TRBV15 and TRBJ2-7 gives the whole variable domain DAMVIQNPRYQVTQFGKPVTLSCSQTLNHNVMYWYQQKSSQAPKLLFHYYDKDFNNEADTPDNFQSRRPNTSFCFLDIRSPGLGDTAMYLCATSRERTIPDEQYFGPGTRLTVT.

The chain employs TRBV5-1 and TRBJ1-1; TRBD1 matches at 7 bases. The CDR3 sequence is 16 residues long. Germline CDR1 reads SGHRS; CDR2 reads YFSETQ. The V gene end was trimmed by 0 bases and the J gene end by 0 bases; junction bases not matched to a gene: 5. CDR3 sequence: CASSLGGTEMNTEAFF. CDR3 nucleotides: TGCGCCAGCAGCTTGGGGGGGACAGAGATGAACACTGAAGCTTTCTTT.

V gene TRBV30 combines with J gene TRBJ1-1; D remains ambiguous. Germline-derived CDR1 and CDR2 are GTSNPN and SVGIG (reference sequence). Trimming removed 3 bases from V and 0 bases from J, with 14 bases in between. This CDR3 contains 15 residues. DNA of the CDR3: TGTGCCTGGAGACAATTGGGGTGGATGAACACTGAAGCTTTCTTT. It translates to CAWRQLGWMNTEAFF.

By share, this clone counts as large. This chain uses TRBV3-1 (or the pseudogene TRBV3-2) with TRBJ1-5; D is ambiguous. With 3 bases removed from V and 3 bases from J, the gap between germline ends came to 6 bases. Germline CDR1 reads LGHDT; CDR2 reads YNNKEL (reference sequence). The CDR3 length is 13 residues. In DNA, the CDR3 is TGTGCCAGCAGCCAGGGGATCAATCAGCCCCAGCATTTT. It encodes CASSQGINQPQHF.

The chain is built from TRBV7-9 and TRBJ1-2; no reliable D call. Deletions cut 6 bases from V and 3 bases from J, with 17 bases between. The CDR3 loop spans 15 amino acids. Germline loops: CDR1 SEHNR, CDR2 FQNEAQ (reference sequence). This chain's CDR3 is CASSLYPTFYYGYTF. The CDR3 DNA follows: TGTGCCAGCAGTCTTTACCCCACGTTCTACTATGGCTACACCTTC.

The CDR3 sequence: CASSLGQETQYF. The CDR3 DNA reads TGCGCCAGCAGCTTGGGACAAGAGACCCAGTACTTC. The chain uses TRBV5-1 and TRBJ2-5; D not certain. Germline CDR1 is SGHRS and CDR2 is YFSETQ. The length of the CDR3 is 12 residues. V dropped 0 bases and J dropped 2 bases, with 2 bases sitting between them.

The J gene is TRBJ2-2, the V gene TRBV30; no clear D. Germline assignment: CDR1 GTSNPN and CDR2 SVGIG (reference sequence). Trimming pared 0 bases from V and 4 bases from J, leaving 12 bases between. The CDR3 is 15 amino acids. The CDR3 spells CAWSVTPVRTGELFF. The DNA of the CDR3 is TGTGCCTGGAGTGTAACCCCCGTCCGCACCGGGGAGCTGTTTTTT.

This rearrangement joins TRBV3-1 (or the pseudogene TRBV3-2) to TRBJ2-1; 9 nucleotides match TRBD2. Trimming at V came to 3 bases and at J to 9 bases, leaving 3 bases not matched to a gene. This CDR3 contains 13 residues. The germline CDR1 and CDR2 sequences are LGHDT and YNNKEL (reference sequence). CDR3 nucleotide sequence: TGTGCCAGCAGCCAGGGACTAGCCGGTGAGCAGTTCTTC. Translating it yields CASSQGLAGEQFF.